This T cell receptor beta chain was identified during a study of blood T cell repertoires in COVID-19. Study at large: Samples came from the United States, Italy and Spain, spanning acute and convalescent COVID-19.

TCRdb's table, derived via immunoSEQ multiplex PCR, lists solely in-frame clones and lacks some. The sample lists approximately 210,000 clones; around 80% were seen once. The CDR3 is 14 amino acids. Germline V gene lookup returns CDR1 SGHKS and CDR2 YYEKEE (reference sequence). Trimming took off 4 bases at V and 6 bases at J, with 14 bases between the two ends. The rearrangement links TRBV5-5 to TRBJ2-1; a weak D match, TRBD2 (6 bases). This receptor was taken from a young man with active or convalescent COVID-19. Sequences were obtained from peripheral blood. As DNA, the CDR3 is TGTGCCAGCAGCCGAGAGGTAGCGGCCAATGAGCAGTTCTTC. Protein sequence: CASSREVAANEQFF.